This TCR beta chain was sequenced for a study of OX40 agonist ivuxolimab in advanced cancers. Study findings and constraints: Blood T cells, both CD4+ and CD8+, expanded clonally by week 6 at 0.1 to 3.0 mg/kg.

Assay: immunoSEQ multiplex PCR; the TCRdb copy retains only in-frame clones and omits some. Of about 52,000 clones listed, 65% to 85% are singletons. V lost 4 bases, J lost 5 bases, and 5 bases stayed unmatched. Germline loops: CDR1 SGDLS, CDR2 YYNGEE. The CDR3 has 15 residues. In the case of this clone: Its target is unknown.

The sequence was obtained from an adult with an advanced solid tumor such as melanoma, head and neck, liver or kidney cancer. The sample consisted of CD4+ or CD8+ T cells sorted from blood, taken in a trial of the OX40 agonist ivuxolimab. The rearrangement links TRBV9 to TRBJ1-6; 8 bases align to TRBD1. CDR3 bases: TGTGCCAGCAGCCCCCGGACAGGGAATAATTCACCCCTCCACTTT. This gives the protein CASSPRTGNNSPLHF.